These T cell receptor beta chains were read from a single sample in a study of STAT5B mutations in CD4+ large granular lymphocyte leukemia. Using immunoSEQ multiplex PCR, the repertoire was profiled, and TCRdb retains in-frame clones only, with some absent. Among approximately 30,000 clones, around four fifths were seen once, and the ten largest hold roughly 2%. Sequenced material: CD4+ T cells from blood buffy coats. The receptors derive from a human donor in good health. Each CDR3 is given with its conserved first and last residue. Each record gives: clone size, J gene, CDR3 length, D gene, V gene, CDR3 protein, CDR3 DNA. The D gene is left open where the match is weak. Clone size appears in some rows only: once, few, many, or a class for an expanded clone.

size: .
J: TRBJ1-2
length: 13
D: TRBD1
V: TRBV6-1
CDR3: CASSVTAGGGYTF
DNA: TGTGCCAGCAGTGTAACGGCAGGGGGAGGCTACACCTTC

size: .
J: TRBJ1-4
length: 15
D: .
V: TRBV28
CDR3: CASSFGPATNEKLFF
DNA: TGTGCCAGCAGTTTTGGGCCAGCAACTAATGAAAAACTGTTTTTT

size: .
J: TRBJ2-5
length: 15
D: .
V: TRBV27
CDR3: CASSLSGAVQETQYF
DNA: TGTGCCAGCAGTTTATCGGGGGCCGTACAAGAGACCCAGTACTTC

size: .
J: TRBJ2-3
length: 14
D: .
V: TRBV7-3
CDR3: CASSLRGGLNTQYF
DNA: TGTGCCAGCAGCTTAAGGGGGGGGCTGAATACGCAGTATTTT

size: .
J: TRBJ1-6
length: 14
D: .
V: TRBV14
CDR3: CASSQPGFGSPLHF
DNA: TGTGCCAGCAGCCAACCAGGGTTTGGATCACCCCTCCACTTT

size: .
J: TRBJ2-3
length: 14
D: .
V: TRBV7-6
CDR3: CASSPGLPTDTQYF
DNA: TGTGCCAGCAGCCCCGGACTCCCCACAGATACGCAGTATTTT

size: .
J: TRBJ2-2
length: 15
D: .
V: TRBV27
CDR3: CASKARQGNTGELFF
DNA: TGTGCCAGCAAAGCGCGGCAGGGGAACACCGGGGAGCTGTTTTTT

size: .
J: TRBJ1-5
length: 16
D: TRBD1
V: TRBV5-5
CDR3: CASSRTGGFSNQPQHF
DNA: TGTGCCAGCAGCCGTACAGGGGGCTTTAGCAATCAGCCCCAGCATTTT

size: .
J: TRBJ1-2
length: 14
D: .
V: TRBV2
CDR3: CASRGDAVGYGYTF
DNA: TGTGCCAGCAGGGGGGATGCAGTAGGCTATGGCTACACCTTC

size: .
J: TRBJ2-1
length: 14
D: .
V: TRBV5-1
CDR3: CASSLVGDEDEQFF
DNA: TGCGCCAGCAGCTTGGTTGGGGACGAGGATGAGCAGTTCTTC

size: once
J: TRBJ1-1
length: 13
D: .
V: TRBV11-2
CDR3: CASSLATDTEAFF
DNA: TGTGCCAGCAGCTTAGCGACCGACACTGAAGCTTTCTTT

size: few
J: TRBJ1-5
length: 18
D: TRBD1
V: TRBV19
CDR3: CASSSTIDRGLGNQPQHF
DNA: TGTGCCAGTAGCTCAACAATAGACAGGGGGTTAGGCAATCAGCCCCAGCATTTT

size: .
J: TRBJ1-2
length: 11
D: .
V: TRBV6-1
CDR3: CASSENAGGTF
DNA: TGTGCCAGCAGTGAAAATGCCGGTGGCACCTTC

size: .
J: TRBJ2-2
length: 13
D: .
V: TRBV11-3
CDR3: CASSLGMSGELFF
DNA: TGTGCCAGCAGCTTAGGCATGAGCGGGGAGCTGTTTTTT

size: .
J: TRBJ1-1
length: 14
D: .
V: TRBV5-1
CDR3: CASSLGGLNTEAFF
DNA: TGCGCCAGCAGCTTGGGGGGGTTGAACACTGAAGCTTTCTTT

size: .
J: TRBJ1-2
length: 13
D: .
V: TRBV19
CDR3: CASSPQGGYGYTF
DNA: TGTGCCAGTAGTCCTCAGGGCGGGTATGGCTACACCTTC

size: once
J: TRBJ2-1
length: 15
D: .
V: TRBV11-2
CDR3: CASSNRTTPYNEQFF
DNA: TGTGCCAGCAGCAACCGGACGACTCCATACAATGAGCAGTTCTTC

size: .
J: TRBJ1-1
length: 14
D: .
V: TRBV14
CDR3: CASSLMRGNTEAFF
DNA: TGTGCCAGCAGCCTCATGAGGGGGAACACTGAAGCTTTCTTT

size: .
J: TRBJ2-3
length: 14
D: .
V: TRBV7-9
CDR3: CASSLERETDTQYF
DNA: TGTGCCAGCAGCTTAGAGAGGGAGACAGATACGCAGTATTTT

size: once
J: TRBJ2-1
length: 14
D: TRBD2
V: TRBV10-2
CDR3: CASRTSGVNNEQFF
DNA: TGCGCCAGCCGGACTAGCGGAGTGAACAATGAGCAGTTCTTC

size: few
J: TRBJ2-1
length: 14
D: TRBD2
V: TRBV15
CDR3: CATSPAGGRDEQFF
DNA: TGTGCCACCAGTCCTGCGGGAGGAAGGGATGAGCAGTTCTTC

size: .
J: TRBJ2-2
length: 14
D: TRBD2
V: TRBV5-1
CDR3: CASSRGGGTGELFF
DNA: TGCGCCAGCAGCCGCGGGGGTGGCACCGGGGAGCTGTTTTTT

size: few
J: TRBJ1-2
length: 15
D: .
V: TRBV6-5
CDR3: CASSYSRSWGDGYTF
DNA: TGTGCCAGCAGTTACTCGAGATCCTGGGGCGATGGCTACACCTTC

size: .
J: TRBJ2-7
length: 14
D: .
V: TRBV14
CDR3: CASSQTRHTYEQYF
DNA: TGTGCCAGCAGCCAAACCAGGCATACCTACGAGCAGTACTTC

size: few
J: TRBJ2-4
length: 13
D: TRBD1
V: TRBV29-1
CDR3: CSVDGQGENIQYF
DNA: TGCAGCGTAGACGGACAGGGGGAAAACATTCAGTACTTC

size: once
J: TRBJ2-2
length: 18
D: TRBD2
V: TRBV11-2
CDR3: CASSVSATSGRNTGELFF
DNA: TGTGCCAGCAGCGTCTCAGCCACTAGCGGGAGGAACACCGGGGAGCTGTTTTTT

size: .
J: TRBJ1-2
length: 16
D: .
V: TRBV4-1
CDR3: CASSQVGQGSNYGYTF
DNA: TGCGCCAGCAGCCAAGTTGGGCAGGGATCTAACTATGGCTACACCTTC

size: .
J: TRBJ2-7
length: 14
D: .
V: TRBV6-1
CDR3: CASSEWPAGYEQYF
DNA: TGTGCCAGCAGTGAATGGCCCGCAGGGTACGAGCAGTACTTC

size: .
J: TRBJ1-2
length: 10
D: .
V: TRBV19
CDR3: CAVGGQGYTF
DNA: TGTGCCGTCGGAGGACAAGGCTACACCTTC